This is a list of T cell receptor beta chains from one sample in a study of Graves' ophthalmopathy and Graves' hyperthyroidism. TCRdb re-called the multiplex PCR reads with MiXCR, one entry per CDR3 protein. The sample records hundreds of thousands of distinct CDR3 sequences, around a fifth being singletons. Sequences were obtained from peripheral blood. The receptors were sampled from a woman aged 18 to 35 with stable Graves' hyperthyroidism. Each CDR3 is given with its conserved first and last residue. D genes are given only for firm matches. Not all rows give a size; the values are once, few, many and, for expanded clones, a class.

V	J	size	D	DNA	CDR3
TRBV15	TRBJ2-5	few	-	TGTGCCACCAGCAGAGATCGGGGGCAGGGGGAAGAGACCCAGTACTTC	CATSRDRGQGEETQYF
TRBV12-3/TRBV12-4	TRBJ2-5	many	-	TGTGCCAGTGGGATGCAATTGCGGGAGACCCAGTACTTC	CASGMQLRETQYF
TRBV15	TRBJ2-2	many	TRBD2	TGTGCCACCAGCGGGGTGGGACTAGCAGACGCGAACACCGGGGAGCTGTTTTTT	CATSGVGLADANTGELFF
TRBV2	TRBJ1-5	many	TRBD1	TGTGCCAGCAGTGAAGGGTCGGACAGGGGCCTTGGCCAGCCCCAGCATTTT	CASSEGSDRGLGQPQHF
TRBV12-3/TRBV12-4	TRBJ2-7	-	-	TGTGCCAGCACCCTGAGGAGAAGGGCAGGCGAGCAGTACTTC	CASTLRRRAGEQYF
TRBV6-5	TRBJ2-5	-	-	TGTGCCAGCAGTTACTCGGATATAGAGACCCAGTACTTC	CASSYSDIETQYF
TRBV12-3/TRBV12-4	TRBJ2-7	many	TRBD2	TGTGCCAGCAGTGGCGGGGTAGCGGGAGGTAGCGAGCAGTACTTC	CASSGGVAGGSEQYF
TRBV7-8	TRBJ1-3	many	TRBD1	TGTGCCAGCAGCTCCTTGCGGACAGGGCTTGCTGGAAACACCATATATTTT	CASSSLRTGLAGNTIYF
TRBV29-1	TRBJ1-2	-	TRBD1	TGCAGCGTTGAAGGGGCAGGGGGCTGGGGCTACACCTTC	CSVEGAGGWGYTF
TRBV12-5	TRBJ2-2	-	TRBD1	TGTGCTAGTGGTAAATCCGGGACAGGGGTAGGGGAGCTGTTTTTT	CASGKSGTGVGELFF
TRBV12-3/TRBV12-4	TRBJ2-2	many	TRBD1	TGTGCCAGCAGTGGAGACAGGGGAGGCACCGGGGAGCTGTTTTTT	CASSGDRGGTGELFF
TRBV19	TRBJ1-2	few	TRBD1	TGTGCCAGCCTAATGCCTGGGACAGCTAACTATGGCTACACCTTC	CASLMPGTANYGYTF
TRBV27	TRBJ2-6	many	-	TGTGCCAGCAGTTTCGGGGGATCGGGGGCCAACGTCCTGACTTTC	CASSFGGSGANVLTF
TRBV2	TRBJ1-2	many	TRBD1	TGTGCCAGCAGTTTCCGGGACAGGGTCTTATGGACCTTC	CASSFRDRVLWTF
TRBV20-1	TRBJ1-5	many	-	TGCAGTGCGTCTACAGGGATTTATAGCAATCAGCCCCAGCATTTT	CSASTGIYSNQPQHF
TRBV29-1	TRBJ1-1	few	-	TGCAGCGTTGAAGGAGACTTGTGGCAGGGTAACACTGAAGCTTTCTTT	CSVEGDLWQGNTEAFF
TRBV6-5	TRBJ2-5	many	-	TGTGCCAGCAGTTGGTCAGTCGGAGAGACCCAGTACTTC	CASSWSVGETQYF
TRBV4-1	TRBJ1-5	few	-	TGCGCCAGCAGCCAGCTAGGGCAGCCCCAGCATTTT	CASSQLGQPQHF
TRBV30	TRBJ1-2	many	-	TGTGCCTGGAGTGAGCTCAGGGCCTATGGCTACACCTTC	CAWSELRAYGYTF
TRBV7-9	TRBJ1-2	many	-	TGTGCCAGCAGCCCCTCTCTCGTCGCGCCTTATGGCTACACCTTC	CASSPSLVAPYGYTF
TRBV19	TRBJ1-1	many	-	TGTGCCAGTAGTATGATGGGTCAGGCGAACACTGAAGCTTTCTTT	CASSMMGQANTEAFF
TRBV12-3/TRBV12-4	TRBJ2-7	many	TRBD2	TGTGCCAGCAGTCGACTAGCGGGGGGCTACGAGCAGTACTTC	CASSRLAGGYEQYF
TRBV6-5	TRBJ1-1	-	TRBD1	TGTGCCAGCAGTTCGCCGGGACAGGGCCCTGAAGCTTTCTTT	CASSSPGQGPEAFF
TRBV6-1	TRBJ1-2	many	-	TGTGCCAGCAGACAACAGGACTCCTATGGCTACACCTTC	CASRQQDSYGYTF
TRBV6-1	TRBJ2-7	many	-	TGTGCCAGCAGCGCAACCCGGGACATAGCTTACGAGCAGTACTTC	CASSATRDIAYEQYF
TRBV6-5	TRBJ2-7	many	TRBD1	TGTGCCAGCAGTTACGACAGGGGCGAAACCTACGAGCAGTACTTC	CASSYDRGETYEQYF